This T cell receptor (beta chain) was observed in a study of T-cell reconstitution after alpha-beta-depleted transplantation in children. Findings of the study overall: T cells produced anew were the main source of T-cell counts and diversity one year after transplant.

Comment on this clonotype: What it binds is not known.

Germline V gives CDR1 LGHNT, CDR2 FRNRAP. Deletions cut 5 bases from V and 2 bases from J, with 10 bases between. This CDR3 region has 13 residues. The authors prepared the TCRbeta library with unique molecular identifiers. TCRdb reanalysed the PCR reads using MiXCR and keeps one entry per CDR3 protein. In the table there are under 450,000 distinct CDR3 sequences, about 17% of which are singletons. This clonotype was obtained from a boy younger than two who had a stem cell transplant for Wiskott-Aldrich syndrome, so the T cells may come from the graft donor. The sequencing here drew on PBMCs, mostly from graft donor cells, taken 360 days after TCRalphabeta/CD19-depleted stem cell transplant. The chain has TRBV12-5 and TRBJ2-7, with D perhaps TRBD1 (6 bases). This CDR3 is CASGHRVPYEQYF. CDR3 coding DNA: TGTGCTAGTGGTCACAGGGTTCCCTACGAGCAGTACTTC. The full variable domain, rest sourced from reference TRBV12-5 and TRBJ2-7, is DARVTQTPRHKVTEMGQEVTMRCQPILGHNTVFWYRQTMMQGLELLAYFRNRAPLDDSGMPKDRFSAEMPDATLATLKIQPSEPRDSAVYFCASGHRVPYEQYFGPGTRLTVT.